This T cell receptor (beta chain) is drawn from a study of blood T cell repertoires in COVID-19. Across the whole study: T cells, B-cell-depleted T cells, or PBMCs provided the cDNA or gDNA that served as material.

In the source study's methods: Nucleated cell counts were estimated from reference gene primer amplification. Clones were read by immunoSEQ multiplex PCR, and TCRdb kept only the in-frame ones, dropping some. V, J and clone size reflect that table, while D and trimming were determined from the DNA. Altogether almost 85,000 clones are present, approximately 90% being singletons, with the ten largest covering less than 1.5%. The V end lost 1 base, the J end lost 7 bases, and 11 bases lay between the germline ends. The CDR3 runs to 13 residues. CDR1 and CDR2 from the germline V gene are SGHAT and FQNNGV. The study recruited people aged 18 to 89 years across around 23 US areas. Clinical history reported by participants formed the basis on which cohorts were assigned.

The TCR was taken from a woman between 45 and 65 years old with acute COVID-19. Sequencing used PBMCs or T cells enriched from blood (not recorded which). J is TRBJ2-7 and V is TRBV11-2; a possible D gene is TRBD2 (5 bases). DNA for the CDR3: TGTGCCAGCAGCTTAGTTGAGGGTGGGGAGCAGTACTTC. Translating gives CASSLVEGGEQYF. The full variable domain, completed using reference TRBV11-2 and TRBJ2-7, is EAGVAQSPRYKIIEKRQSVAFWCNPISGHATLYWYQQILGQGPKLLIQFQNNGVVDDSQLPKDRFSAERLKGVDSTLKIQPAKLEDSAVYLCASSLVEGGEQYFGPGTRLTVT.